This passage covers 21 T cell receptor beta chains from one sample sequenced in a study of cytomegalovirus exposure and HLA in healthy donors. PCR employed 60 Vbeta and 13 Jbeta primers. Generated by immunoSEQ multiplex PCR, the TCRdb table keeps only in-frame clones and is missing some. Of 120,000 to 150,000 clones listed, 76% are singletons. What was sequenced was PBMCs. These receptors all stem from a man in his forties or fifties in good health and CMV-seronegative.

The chain has TRBV6-5 and TRBJ1-5; 7 nucleotides align to TRBD1. The CDR3 runs to 16 residues. Germline values: CDR1 MNHEY, CDR2 SVGAGI. Unmatched junction bases numbered 8, after V lost 2 bases and J lost 4 bases. The CDR3 DNA reads TGTGCCAGCAGTTACGGTGGAGGGGGCGGTAATCAGCCCCAGCATTTT. Protein: CASSYGGGGGNQPQHF.

V usage is TRBV5-1 and J usage is TRBJ2-5, with D possibly matching TRBD1 (6 bases). The V gene's germline CDR1 is SGHRS and CDR2 YFSETQ. V lost 0 bases and J 0 bases, leaving 9 bases between the germline ends. The CDR3 consists of 15 residues. CDR3 sequence: CASSLGQGYQETQYF. Here the CDR3 DNA reads TGCGCCAGCAGCTTGGGGCAGGGGTACCAAGAGACCCAGTACTTC. Supplemented by reference TRBV5-1 and TRBJ2-5, the full variable domain reads KAGVTQTPRYLIKTRGQQVTLSCSPISGHRSVSWYQQTPGQGLQFLFEYFSETQRNKGNFPGRFSGRQFSNSRSEMNVSTLELGDSALYLCASSLGQGYQETQYFGPGTRLLVL.

This clone has just a few counts. The V call is TRBV27, the J call TRBJ1-3; D is uncertain. V lost 0 bases, J lost 1 base, and 4 bases lay in between. This CDR3 spans 14 amino acids. The germline V gene has CDR1 MNHEY and CDR2 SMNVEV (reference sequence). CDR3 bases: TGTGCCAGCAGTTTATCGGAGTCTGGAAACACCATATATTTT. This sequence encodes CASSLSESGNTIYF.

The rearrangement joins TRBV4-1 to TRBJ2-7; the match to TRBD1 covers 7 bases. The CDR3 has 16 residues. Trimming cost V 1 base and J 5 bases; bases outside gene matches: 11. Germline V gives CDR1 MGHRA, CDR2 YSYEKL. The CDR3 loop reads CASSQAGQPQVNEQYF. The DNA for the CDR3 is TGCGCCAGCAGCCAAGCGGGACAGCCACAGGTCAACGAGCAGTACTTC.

This chain connects TRBV14 to TRBJ2-7; D unresolved. V was clipped by 4 bases and J by 4 bases, with 8 bases between them. The CDR3 is 12 amino acids. Germline assignment: CDR1 SGHDN and CDR2 FVKESK. The chain's CDR3 is CASSRDLYEQYF. CDR3 nucleotides: TGTGCCAGCAGCCGAGACCTATACGAGCAGTACTTC. Variable domain in full (rest from reference TRBV14 and TRBJ2-7): EAGVTQFPSHSVIEKGQTVTLRCDPISGHDNLYWYRRVMGKEIKFLLHFVKESKQDESGMPNNRFLAERTGGTYSTLKVQPAELEDSGVYFCASSRDLYEQYFGPGTRLTVT.

The gene calls are TRBV19 and TRBJ2-5; possible D gene TRBD1, 6 bases. The better agreement between TRBJ2-7 and the DNA end casts doubt on the J call. Germline V gene lookup returns CDR1 LNHDA and CDR2 SQIVND (reference sequence). The CDR3 runs 14 residues. The CDR3 spells CASSIQQQGYEQYF. The CDR3 nucleotides read TGTGCCAGTAGTATACAACAACAGGGCTACGAGCAGTACTTC.

This clone was detected a few times. The CDR3 here is CASSPPDRGGGSYEQYF. CDR3 DNA: TGTGCCAGCAGCCCCCCGGACAGGGGTGGAGGCTCCTACGAGCAGTACTTC. This rearrangement joins TRBV7-9 to TRBJ2-7, with 9 nucleotides matching TRBD1. The germline gives CDR1 SEHNR, CDR2 FQNEAQ (reference sequence). The CDR3 has 17 residues. The J segment lost 0 bases and the V segment lost 5 bases, leaving 11 bases of the junction unmatched.

The rearrangement links TRBV5-6 to TRBJ2-4; weak D call: TRBD1 (6 bases). The V and J ends lost 2 bases and 1 base respectively, with 7 bases between them. The CDR3 covers 14 residues. The V gene's germline CDR1 is SGHDT and CDR2 YYEEEE. In DNA form, the CDR3 reads TGTGCCAGCAGCTTTCAGGGGGCCAAAAACATTCAGTACTTC. It specifies CASSFQGAKNIQYF. Full variable domain (remainder filled in from reference TRBV5-6 and TRBJ2-4): DAGVTQSPTHLIKTRGQQVTLRCSPKSGHDTVSWYQQALGQGPQFIFQYYEEEERQRGNFPDRFSGHQFPNYSSELNVNALLLGDSALYLCASSFQGAKNIQYFGAGTRLSVL.

This clone has a handful of counts. V is TRBV19 and J is TRBJ2-7; 9 positions agree with TRBD2. The CDR3 spans 13 residues. V lost 8 bases to trimming and J lost 1 base; unmatched junction nucleotides: 3. Per germline, CDR1 LNHDA and CDR2 SQIVND (reference sequence). This CDR3 is CASSSGTSYEQYF. The CDR3 nucleotides read TGTGCCAGTTCTAGCGGGACGTCCTACGAGCAGTACTTC.

V gene TRBV5-6 combines with J gene TRBJ2-5, with TRBD2 matching 7 bases. The V segment lost 2 bases and the J segment 5 bases; nucleotides outside the gene matches: 15. The CDR3 length is 17 residues. The V gene's germline CDR1 is SGHDT and CDR2 YYEEEE. In DNA form, the CDR3 reads TGTGCCAGCAGCTTTGGACTAGTGAAGGGCGGGATGGAGACCCAGTACTTC. Its translation is CASSFGLVKGGMETQYF. The full variable domain, in which reference TRBV5-6 and TRBJ2-5 provide the parts outside the CDR3, is DAGVTQSPTHLIKTRGQQVTLRCSPKSGHDTVSWYQQALGQGPQFIFQYYEEEERQRGNFPDRFSGHQFPNYSSELNVNALLLGDSALYLCASSFGLVKGGMETQYFGPGTRLLVL.

This clone was picked up a small number of times. Other DNA sequences within the sample encode an identical CDR3. V gene TRBV19 combines with J gene TRBJ2-1, with TRBD2 identical over 8 bases. V trimming: 1 base; J trimming: 1 base; junction bases outside the gene matches: 0. CDR1 and CDR2 from the germline V gene are LNHDA and SQIVND (reference sequence). The CDR3 sequence is 15 residues long. The CDR3 DNA reads TGTGCCAGTAGTATAGCGGGAGGGTCCTACAATGAGCAGTTCTTC. Its translation: CASSIAGGSYNEQFF.

The genes are TRBV23-1 and TRBJ2-1; tentative D call: TRBD1 (5 bases). TRBV23-1 is assigned to the ORF class and has an uncertain function. This CDR3 is 13 amino acids long. The V and J ends lost 11 bases and 5 bases respectively, with 16 bases between them. The CDR3 spells CAQGVLGNNEQFF. In nucleotides, the CDR3 is TGCGCCCAAGGGGTTTTGGGGAACAATGAGCAGTTCTTC.

The gene calls are TRBV19 and TRBJ2-1; TRBD1 aligns across 10 bases. The CDR3 is 17 residues long. Trimming took 4 bases from V and 4 from J; bases not matched to a gene: 10. Germline CDR1 reads LNHDA; CDR2 reads SQIVND (reference sequence). This chain's CDR3 is CASSTDRGRERYNEQFF. The CDR3, as DNA: TGTGCCAGTAGTACCGACAGGGGGCGGGAAAGGTACAATGAGCAGTTCTTC.

This clone was detected only a few times. The V call is TRBV6-6, the J call TRBJ2-1; perhaps TRBD1 as D (5 bases). Trimming removed 0 bases from V and 12 bases from J, with 9 bases in between. The germline V gene has CDR1 MNHNY and CDR2 SVGAGI (reference sequence). CDR3 length: 12 amino acids. CDR3 in DNA: TGTGCCAGCAGTTACTCTCAGGGCGGGCAGTTCTTC. This sequence encodes CASSYSQGGQFF.

The chain carries TRBV7-7 and TRBJ2-5; 15 bases align to TRBD2. From germline, CDR1 is SSHAT and CDR2 FNYEAQ (reference sequence). The length of the CDR3 is 17 residues. J lost 0 bases, V lost 5 bases, and 4 bases had no gene match. The CDR3 nucleotides are TGTGCCAGCAGCCCCGGGACTAGCGGGGGGTACCAAGAGACCCAGTACTTC. Translating gives CASSPGTSGGYQETQYF.

Notes on this clone: The CDR3 does not close with the conserved phenylalanine or tryptophan, likely indicating a read error. The chain couples TRBV5-4 to TRBJ1-2, with 8 positions matching TRBD1. Germline V gene lookup returns CDR1 SGHNT and CDR2 YYREEE (reference sequence). With V trimmed by 4 bases and J by 5 bases, 13 bases remained unmatched. This CDR3 comprises 16 residues. CDR3 residues: CASSHNKDRALYGYTL. The CDR3 DNA reads as TGTGCCAGCAGCCATAATAAGGACAGGGCTTTATATGGCTACACCCTC.

The gene calls are TRBV6-5 and TRBJ1-3; D is undetermined. The V gene's germline CDR1 is MNHEY and CDR2 SVGAGI. Trimming removed 1 base at V and 0 bases at J, with 4 bases between. The CDR3 covers 14 residues. CDR3 amino acids: CASSYLSSGNTIYF. The CDR3 DNA reads TGTGCCAGCAGTTACTTGAGCTCTGGAAACACCATATATTTT.

The chain carries TRBV4-2 and TRBJ2-7; 9 nucleotides align to TRBD1. CDR1 and CDR2 from the germline V gene are LGHNA and YNFKEQ. The CDR3 is 15 residues long. The junction had 6 bases not matched to a gene; V was cut back by 0 bases and J by 6 bases. Written as DNA, the CDR3 is TGTGCCAGCAGCCAAGATCCCGGACAGGGGTTCGAGCAGTACTTC. The encoded protein is CASSQDPGQGFEQYF.

The V call is TRBV19, the J call TRBJ1-1; D perhaps matches TRBD1 (6 bases). Per the germline V gene, CDR1 is LNHDA and CDR2 is SQIVND (reference sequence). Trimming took off 4 bases at V and 0 bases at J, with 9 bases between the two ends. CDR3 size: 14 residues. The CDR3 DNA reads TGTGCCAGTAGTAGGGGGCAGCTGAACACTGAAGCTTTCTTT. Translated: CASSRGQLNTEAFF.

The chain carries TRBV9 and TRBJ2-3; 7 bases fit TRBD2. CDR1 is SGDLS and CDR2 is YYNGEE in the germline V gene. The CDR3 consists of 16 residues. Trimming at V came to 2 bases and at J to 0 bases, leaving 6 bases not matched to a gene. CDR3 DNA sequence: TGTGCCAGCAGCGTTGGATCTAGCGGTAGCACAGATACGCAGTATTTT. Its translation: CASSVGSSGSTDTQYF.

The chain employs TRBV27 and TRBJ2-5, with TRBD1 matching 7 bases. The CDR3 runs 14 residues. The V gene end was trimmed by 5 bases and the J gene end by 5 bases; junction bases not matched to a gene: 8. Looked up from germline, CDR1 is MNHEY and CDR2 is SMNVEV (reference sequence). CDR3 nucleotides: TGTGCCAGCAGTCCGGGACAGCCTTGGGAGACCCAGTACTTC. It codes for CASSPGQPWETQYF.